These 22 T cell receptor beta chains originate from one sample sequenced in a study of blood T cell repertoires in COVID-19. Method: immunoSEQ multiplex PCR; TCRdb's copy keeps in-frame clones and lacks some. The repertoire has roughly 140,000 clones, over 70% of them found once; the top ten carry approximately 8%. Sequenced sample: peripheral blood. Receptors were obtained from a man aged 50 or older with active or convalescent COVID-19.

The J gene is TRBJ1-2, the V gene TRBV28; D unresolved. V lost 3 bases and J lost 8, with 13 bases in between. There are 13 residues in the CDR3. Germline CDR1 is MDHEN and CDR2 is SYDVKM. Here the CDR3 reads CASSFISLRGYTF. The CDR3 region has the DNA TGTGCCAGCAGTTTTATCTCCCTGCGCGGCTACACCTTC.

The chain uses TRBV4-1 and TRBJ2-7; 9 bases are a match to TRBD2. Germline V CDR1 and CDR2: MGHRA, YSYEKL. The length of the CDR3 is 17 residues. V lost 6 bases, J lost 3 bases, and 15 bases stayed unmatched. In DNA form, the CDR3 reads TGCGCCAGCAGTTTAGGGGGTAGCGGGAGCCCCAACTACGAGCAGTACTTC. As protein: CASSLGGSGSPNYEQYF.

The CDR3 region is CASSPVEESQYF. The CDR3 nucleotides read TGTGCCAGCAGTCCCGTGGAGGAGTCGCAGTATTTT. The chain is built from TRBV6-2 or TRBV6-3 and TRBJ2-3; perhaps TRBD2 as D (5 bases). Germline CDR1 MNHEY, CDR2 SVGEGT. The germline V and J ends were trimmed by 5 bases and 10 bases, with 13 bases remaining between them. The CDR3 is made up of 12 amino acids.

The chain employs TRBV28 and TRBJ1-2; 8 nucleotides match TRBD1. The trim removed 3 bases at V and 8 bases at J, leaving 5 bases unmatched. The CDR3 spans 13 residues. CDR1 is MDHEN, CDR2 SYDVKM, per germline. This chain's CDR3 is CASSLGQAGGYTF. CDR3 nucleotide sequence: TGTGCCAGCAGTTTGGGACAGGCGGGGGGCTACACCTTC.

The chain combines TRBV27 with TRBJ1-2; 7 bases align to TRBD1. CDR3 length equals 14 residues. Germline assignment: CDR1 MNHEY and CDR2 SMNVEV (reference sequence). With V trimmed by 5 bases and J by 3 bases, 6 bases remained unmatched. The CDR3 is CASSRTGNHYGYTF. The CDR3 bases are TGTGCCAGCAGTCGGACAGGAAATCACTATGGCTACACCTTC.

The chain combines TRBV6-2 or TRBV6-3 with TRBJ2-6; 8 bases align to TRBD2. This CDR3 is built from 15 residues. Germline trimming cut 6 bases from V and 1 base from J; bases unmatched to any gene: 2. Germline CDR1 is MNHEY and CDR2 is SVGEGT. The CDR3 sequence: CASSASGSGANVLTF. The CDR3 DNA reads TGTGCCAGCAGCGCTAGCGGGTCTGGGGCCAACGTCCTGACTTTC.

The CDR3 reads CASSALGQAGGEQYF. The CDR3 DNA follows: TGTGCCAGCAGCGCCCTGGGACAGGCGGGCGGCGAGCAGTACTTC. This chain connects TRBV9 to TRBJ2-7; 8 positions agree with TRBD1. Losses at the gene ends were 3 bases for V and 6 bases for J; bases not matched to a gene: 11. Germline loops: CDR1 SGDLS, CDR2 YYNGEE. The CDR3 covers 15 residues.

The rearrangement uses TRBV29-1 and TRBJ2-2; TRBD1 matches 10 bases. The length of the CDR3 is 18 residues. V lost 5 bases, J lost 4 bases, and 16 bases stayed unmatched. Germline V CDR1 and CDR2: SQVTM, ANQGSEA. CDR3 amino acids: CSVWVPGQGRRSTGELFF. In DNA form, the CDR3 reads TGCAGCGTTTGGGTCCCGGGACAGGGGCGCCGGAGCACCGGGGAGCTGTTTTTT.

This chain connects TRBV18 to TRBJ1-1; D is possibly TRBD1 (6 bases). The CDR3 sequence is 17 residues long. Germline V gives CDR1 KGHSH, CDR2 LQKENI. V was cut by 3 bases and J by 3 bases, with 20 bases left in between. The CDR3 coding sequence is TGTGCCAGCTCACCTAATGCGGCAGGGGCGACGTACACTGAAGCTTTCTTT. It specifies CASSPNAAGATYTEAFF.

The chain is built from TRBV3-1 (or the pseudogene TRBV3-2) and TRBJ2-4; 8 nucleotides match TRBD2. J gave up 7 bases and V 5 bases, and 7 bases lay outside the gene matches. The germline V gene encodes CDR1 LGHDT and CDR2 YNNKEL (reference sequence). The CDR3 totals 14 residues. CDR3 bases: TGTGCCAGCAGCAGAGCGGGAGAGCGGAACATTCAGTACTTC. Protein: CASSRAGERNIQYF.

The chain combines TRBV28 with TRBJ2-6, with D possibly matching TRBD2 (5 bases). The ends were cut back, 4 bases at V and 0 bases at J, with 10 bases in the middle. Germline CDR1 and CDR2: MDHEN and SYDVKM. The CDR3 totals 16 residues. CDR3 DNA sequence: TGTGCCAGCAGTTCCCCGGGGTTCTCTGGGGCCAACGTCCTGACTTTC. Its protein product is CASSSPGFSGANVLTF.

For the CDR3, the DNA is TGTGCCAGCAGCCTTCGACAGGGAGGTGAAGCTTTCTTT. Its protein is CASSLRQGGEAFF. The chain recombines TRBV5-4 with TRBJ1-1; 7 bases are a match to TRBD1. Per germline, CDR1 SGHNT and CDR2 YYREEE (reference sequence). The trim removed 4 bases at V and 7 bases at J, leaving 7 bases unmatched. This CDR3 has 13 amino acids.

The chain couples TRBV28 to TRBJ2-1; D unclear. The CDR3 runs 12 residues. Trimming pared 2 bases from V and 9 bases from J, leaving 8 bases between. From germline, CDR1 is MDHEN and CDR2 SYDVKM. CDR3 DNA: TGTGCCAGCAGTTTAATGAGGTTTGAGCAGTTCTTC. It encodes CASSLMRFEQFF.

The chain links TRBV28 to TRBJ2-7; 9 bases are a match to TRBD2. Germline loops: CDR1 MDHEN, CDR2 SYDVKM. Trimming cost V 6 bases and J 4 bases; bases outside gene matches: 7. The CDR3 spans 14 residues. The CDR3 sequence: CASSFSGSTYEQYF. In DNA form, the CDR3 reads TGTGCCAGCAGCTTTAGCGGGAGTACATACGAGCAGTACTTC.

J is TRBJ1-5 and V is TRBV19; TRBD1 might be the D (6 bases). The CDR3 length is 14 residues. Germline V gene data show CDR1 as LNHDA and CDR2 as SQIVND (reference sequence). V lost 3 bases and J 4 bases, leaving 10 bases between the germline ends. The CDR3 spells CASSILDRNQPQHF. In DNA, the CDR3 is TGTGCCAGTAGTATTTTGGACAGAAATCAGCCCCAGCATTTT.

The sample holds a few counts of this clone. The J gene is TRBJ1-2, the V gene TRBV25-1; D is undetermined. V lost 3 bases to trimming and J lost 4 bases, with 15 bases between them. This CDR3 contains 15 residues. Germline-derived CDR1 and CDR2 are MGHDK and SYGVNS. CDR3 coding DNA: TGTGCCAGCAGTGACCCATTTGACGGGGTCTATGGCTACACCTTC. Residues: CASSDPFDGVYGYTF.

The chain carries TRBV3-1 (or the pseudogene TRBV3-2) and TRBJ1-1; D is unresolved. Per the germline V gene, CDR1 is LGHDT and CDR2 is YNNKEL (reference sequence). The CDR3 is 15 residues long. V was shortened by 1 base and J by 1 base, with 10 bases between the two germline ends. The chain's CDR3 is CASSQVRQRNTEAFF. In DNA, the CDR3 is TGTGCCAGCAGCCAAGTAAGACAAAGGAACACTGAAGCTTTCTTT.

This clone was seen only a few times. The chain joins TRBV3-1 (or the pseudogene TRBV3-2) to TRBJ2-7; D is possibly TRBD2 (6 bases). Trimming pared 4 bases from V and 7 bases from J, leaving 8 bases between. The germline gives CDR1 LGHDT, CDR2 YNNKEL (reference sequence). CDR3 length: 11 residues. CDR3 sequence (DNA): TGTGCCAGCAGCCGAGGGAGGGAGCAGTACTTC. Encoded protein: CASSRGREQYF.

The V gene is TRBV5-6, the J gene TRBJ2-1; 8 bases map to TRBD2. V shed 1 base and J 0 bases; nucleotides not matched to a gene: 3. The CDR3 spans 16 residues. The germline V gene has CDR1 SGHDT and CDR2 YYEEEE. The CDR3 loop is CASSLYTSGSYNEQFF. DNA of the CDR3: TGTGCCAGCAGCTTGTACACTAGCGGCTCCTACAATGAGCAGTTCTTC.

CDR3 bases: TGTGCCAGCAGCCCCCGGGAGGGGATCTACGAGCAGTACTTC. Its translation is CASSPREGIYEQYF. V and J are TRBV7-9 and TRBJ2-7; 8 nucleotides agree with TRBD2. J lost 3 bases, V lost 5 bases, and 6 bases had no gene match. Germline V gene data show CDR1 as SEHNR and CDR2 as FQNEAQ (reference sequence). This CDR3 has 14 amino acids.

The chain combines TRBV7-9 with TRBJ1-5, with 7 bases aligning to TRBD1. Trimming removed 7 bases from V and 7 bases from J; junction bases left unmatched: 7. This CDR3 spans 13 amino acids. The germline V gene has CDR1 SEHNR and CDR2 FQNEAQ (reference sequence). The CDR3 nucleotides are TGTGCCAGCACGAGAGGGGGCTGGCAGCCCCAGCATTTT. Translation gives CASTRGGWQPQHF.

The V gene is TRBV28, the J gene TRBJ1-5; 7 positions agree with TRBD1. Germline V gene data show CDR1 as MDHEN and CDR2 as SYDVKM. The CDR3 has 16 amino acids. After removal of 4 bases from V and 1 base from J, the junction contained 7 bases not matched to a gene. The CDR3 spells CASSSPPQGSNQPQHF. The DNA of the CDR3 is TGTGCCAGCAGTTCCCCCCCACAGGGGAGCAATCAGCCCCAGCATTTT.